This TCR beta chain was observed in a study of blood T cell repertoires in COVID-19. The ends were cut back, 3 bases at V and 7 bases at J, with 12 bases in the middle. This CDR3 comprises 13 residues. Germline assignment: CDR1 SGHAT and CDR2 FQNNGV. The sample holds one count of this clone. Two negative PCRs, clearance, or symptom resolution were required of recovered Cohort 3 donors. TCRdb's table, derived via immunoSEQ multiplex PCR, lists solely in-frame clones and lacks some. The profile covers about 250,000 clones, with just over 85% appearing a single time and 15% to 19% taken by the ten largest.

Sequences were obtained from PBMCs or T cells enriched from blood (not recorded which). The clonotype was recovered from a man between 18 and 29 years old who had recovered from COVID-19. J is TRBJ1-1 and V is TRBV11-2; tentative D call: TRBD1 (5 bases). The CDR3 region is CASSLTVNGEAFF. As DNA, the CDR3 is TGTGCCAGCAGCTTGACAGTGAATGGTGAAGCTTTCTTT.